The following is a TCR beta chain sequence with its context. Antigen specificity is unknown. This entry is derived from a study of T cell responses to AZD1222 COVID-19 vaccine. Findings and caveats of the study: Baseline antibody screening turned up just a handful of seropositive AZD1222 recipients. Vaccine-related CD4 TCRs covered spike, predominating at 160-218 and 743-854. Per reports, nearly half of all spike-specific TCRs target regions that are unmutated in variants. Donors were chiefly white British, with a greater number of females, and clonal diversity was perhaps underestimated.

TCRdb's copy holds only in-frame clones and misses some; the assay was immunoSEQ multiplex PCR. The sample shows some 120,000 clones, approximately 88% of them seen only once. This clonotype was sampled from an adult in good health. Sequencing used peripheral blood, obtained on day 0 of AZD1222 vaccination.

The CDR3 protein is CASSSPDGWNTEAFF. In DNA, the CDR3 is TGTGCCAGCAGTTCGCCGGACGGATGGAACACTGAAGCTTTCTTT. The genes are TRBV28 and TRBJ1-1; D uncertain. The V end was cut by 4 bases, the J end by 1 base, with 13 bases between. Germline-derived CDR1 and CDR2 are MDHEN and SYDVKM. The CDR3 loop spans 15 amino acids.